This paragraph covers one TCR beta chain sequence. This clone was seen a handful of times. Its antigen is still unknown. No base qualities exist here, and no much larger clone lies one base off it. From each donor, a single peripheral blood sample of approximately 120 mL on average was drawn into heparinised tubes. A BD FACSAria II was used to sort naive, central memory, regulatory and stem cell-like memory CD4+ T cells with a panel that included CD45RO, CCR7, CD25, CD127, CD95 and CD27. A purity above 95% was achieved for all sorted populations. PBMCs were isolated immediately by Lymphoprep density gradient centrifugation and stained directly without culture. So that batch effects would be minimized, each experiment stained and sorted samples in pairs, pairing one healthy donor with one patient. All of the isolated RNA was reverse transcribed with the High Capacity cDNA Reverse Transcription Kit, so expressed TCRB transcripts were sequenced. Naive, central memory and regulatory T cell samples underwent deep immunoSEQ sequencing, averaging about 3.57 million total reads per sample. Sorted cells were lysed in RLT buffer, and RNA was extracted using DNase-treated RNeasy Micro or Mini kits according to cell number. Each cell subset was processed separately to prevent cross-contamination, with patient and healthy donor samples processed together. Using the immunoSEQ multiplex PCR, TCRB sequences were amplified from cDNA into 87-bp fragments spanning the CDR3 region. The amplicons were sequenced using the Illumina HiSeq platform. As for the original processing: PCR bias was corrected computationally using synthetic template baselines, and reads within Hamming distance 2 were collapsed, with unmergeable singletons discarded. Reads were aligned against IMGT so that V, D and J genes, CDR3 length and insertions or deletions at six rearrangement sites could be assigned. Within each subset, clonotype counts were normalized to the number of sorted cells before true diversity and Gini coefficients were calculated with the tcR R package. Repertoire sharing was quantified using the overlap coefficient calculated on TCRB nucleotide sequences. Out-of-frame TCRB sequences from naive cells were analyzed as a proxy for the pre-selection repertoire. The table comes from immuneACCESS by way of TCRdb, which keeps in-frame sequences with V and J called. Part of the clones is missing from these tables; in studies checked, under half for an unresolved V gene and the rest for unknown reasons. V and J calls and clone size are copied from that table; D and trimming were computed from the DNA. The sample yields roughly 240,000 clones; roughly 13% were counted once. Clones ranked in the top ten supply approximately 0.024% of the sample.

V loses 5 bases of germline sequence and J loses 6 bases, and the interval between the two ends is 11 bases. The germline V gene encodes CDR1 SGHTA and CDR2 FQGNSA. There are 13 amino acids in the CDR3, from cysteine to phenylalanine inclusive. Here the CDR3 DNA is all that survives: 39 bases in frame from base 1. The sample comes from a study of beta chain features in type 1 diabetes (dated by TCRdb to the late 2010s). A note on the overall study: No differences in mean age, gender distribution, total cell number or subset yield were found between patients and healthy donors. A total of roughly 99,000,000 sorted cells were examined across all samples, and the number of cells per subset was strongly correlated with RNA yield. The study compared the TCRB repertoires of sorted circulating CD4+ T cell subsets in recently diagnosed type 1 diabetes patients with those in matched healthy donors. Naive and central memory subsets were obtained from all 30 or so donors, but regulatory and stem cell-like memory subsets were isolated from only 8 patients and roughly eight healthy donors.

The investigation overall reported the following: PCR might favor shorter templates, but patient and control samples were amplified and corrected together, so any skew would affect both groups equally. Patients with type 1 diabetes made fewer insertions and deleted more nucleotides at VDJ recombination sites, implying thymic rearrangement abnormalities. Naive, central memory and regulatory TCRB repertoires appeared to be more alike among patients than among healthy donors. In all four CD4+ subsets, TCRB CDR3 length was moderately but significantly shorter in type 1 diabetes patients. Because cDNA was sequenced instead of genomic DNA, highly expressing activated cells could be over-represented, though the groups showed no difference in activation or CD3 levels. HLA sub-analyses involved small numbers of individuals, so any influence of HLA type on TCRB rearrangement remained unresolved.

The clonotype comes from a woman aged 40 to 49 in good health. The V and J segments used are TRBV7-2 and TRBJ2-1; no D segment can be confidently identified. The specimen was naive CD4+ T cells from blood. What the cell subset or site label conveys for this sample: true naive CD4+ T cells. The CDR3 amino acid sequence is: CASSTFQANEQFF. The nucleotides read TGTGCCAGCAGCACCTTCCAGGCCAATGAGCAGTTCTTC. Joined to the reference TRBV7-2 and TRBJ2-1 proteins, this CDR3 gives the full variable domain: GAGVSQSPSNKVTEKGKDVELRCDPISGHTALYWYRQSLGQGLEFLIYFQGNSAPDKSGLPSDRFSAERTGGSVSTLTIQRTQQEDSAVYLCASSTFQANEQFFGPGTRLTVL.